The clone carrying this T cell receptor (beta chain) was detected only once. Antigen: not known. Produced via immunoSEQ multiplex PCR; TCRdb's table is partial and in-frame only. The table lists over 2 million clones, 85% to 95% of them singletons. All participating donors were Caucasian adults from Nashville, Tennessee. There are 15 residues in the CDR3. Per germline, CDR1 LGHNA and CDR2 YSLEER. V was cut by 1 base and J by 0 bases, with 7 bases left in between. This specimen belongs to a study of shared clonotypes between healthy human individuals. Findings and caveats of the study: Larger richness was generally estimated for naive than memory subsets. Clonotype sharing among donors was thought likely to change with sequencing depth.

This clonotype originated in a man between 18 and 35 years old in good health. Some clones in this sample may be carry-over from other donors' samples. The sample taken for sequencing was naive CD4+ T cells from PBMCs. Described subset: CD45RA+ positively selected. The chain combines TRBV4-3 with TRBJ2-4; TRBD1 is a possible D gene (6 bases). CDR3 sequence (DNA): TGCGCCAGCAGCCAAGTCAGGGGAGCCAAAAACATTCAGTACTTC. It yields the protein CASSQVRGAKNIQYF.